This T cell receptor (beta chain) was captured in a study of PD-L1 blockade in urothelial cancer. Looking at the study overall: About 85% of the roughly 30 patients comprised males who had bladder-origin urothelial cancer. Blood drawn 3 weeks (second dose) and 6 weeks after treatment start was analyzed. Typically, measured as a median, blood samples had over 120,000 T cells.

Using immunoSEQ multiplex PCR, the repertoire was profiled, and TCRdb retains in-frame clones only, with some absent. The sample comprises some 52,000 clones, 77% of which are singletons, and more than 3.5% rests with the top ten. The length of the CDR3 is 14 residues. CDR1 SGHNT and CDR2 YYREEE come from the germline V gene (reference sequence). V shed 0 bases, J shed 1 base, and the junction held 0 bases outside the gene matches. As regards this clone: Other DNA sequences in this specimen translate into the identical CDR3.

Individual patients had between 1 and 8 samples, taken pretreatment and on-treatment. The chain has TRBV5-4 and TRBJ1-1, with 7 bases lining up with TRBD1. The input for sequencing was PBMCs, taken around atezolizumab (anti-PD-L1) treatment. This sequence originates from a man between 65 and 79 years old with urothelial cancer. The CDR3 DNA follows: TGTGCCAGCAGCTTGGCAGGGGGGAACACTGAAGCTTTCTTT. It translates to CASSLAGGNTEAFF.